Below are 3 T cell receptor beta chains sequenced from a single sample in a study of blood T cell repertoires in COVID-19. TCRdb's table, derived via immunoSEQ multiplex PCR, lists solely in-frame clones and lacks some. The table includes 150,000 to 200,000 clones, 85% to 95% detected once. Sequencing was performed on peripheral blood. These receptor sequences come from a woman aged 60-75 years with COVID-19, enrolled during active disease.

The chain carries TRBV27 and TRBJ1-1, with D possibly TRBD1 on 6 matching bases. Between the trimmed V and J ends, which lost 6 bases and 4 bases, there was a span of 12 bases. This CDR3 is built from 13 residues. Germline V lookup: CDR1 MNHEY, CDR2 SMNVEV (reference sequence). CDR3 in amino acids: CASRPTGSTEAFF. CDR3 nucleotides: TGTGCCAGCAGACCTACAGGGAGCACTGAAGCTTTCTTT.

This rearrangement joins TRBV9 to TRBJ1-6; the match to TRBD1 covers 8 bases. CDR3 size: 15 residues. The germline V gene encodes CDR1 SGDLS and CDR2 YYNGEE. V lost 3 bases to trimming and J lost 11 bases; unmatched junction nucleotides: 10. CDR3 bases: TGTGCCAGCAGCGCGTCCGGGACAGGCAAGGCACCCCTCCACTTT. Translating it yields CASSASGTGKAPLHF.

This chain connects TRBV5-1 to TRBJ2-1; 8 bases match TRBD2. The CDR3 runs 16 residues. CDR1 and CDR2 (germline): SGHRS, YFSETQ. V gave up 0 bases and J gave up 8 bases; unmatched junction bases: 10. This CDR3 is CASSLAGPGLGHEQFF. The CDR3 coding sequence is TGCGCCAGCAGCTTGGCTGGGCCGGGACTAGGCCATGAGCAGTTCTTC.